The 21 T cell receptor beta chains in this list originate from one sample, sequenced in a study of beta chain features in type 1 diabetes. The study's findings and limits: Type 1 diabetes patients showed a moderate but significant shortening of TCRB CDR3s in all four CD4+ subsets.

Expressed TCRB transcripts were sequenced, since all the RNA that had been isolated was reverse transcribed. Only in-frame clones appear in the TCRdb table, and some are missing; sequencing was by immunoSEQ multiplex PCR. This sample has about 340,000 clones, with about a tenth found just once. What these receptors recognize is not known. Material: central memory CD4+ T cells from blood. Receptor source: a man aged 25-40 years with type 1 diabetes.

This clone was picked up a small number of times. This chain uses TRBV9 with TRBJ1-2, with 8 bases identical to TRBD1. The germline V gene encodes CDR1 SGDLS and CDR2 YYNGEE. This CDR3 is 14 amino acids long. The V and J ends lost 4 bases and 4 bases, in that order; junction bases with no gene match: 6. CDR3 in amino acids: CASSSGGAPYGYTF. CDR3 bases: TGTGCCAGCAGCTCAGGGGGCGCTCCCTATGGCTACACCTTC.

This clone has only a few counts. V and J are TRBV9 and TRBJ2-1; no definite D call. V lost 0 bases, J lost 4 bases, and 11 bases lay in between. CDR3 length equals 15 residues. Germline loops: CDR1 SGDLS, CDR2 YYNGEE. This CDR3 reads CASSVVIGSYNEQFF. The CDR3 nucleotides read TGTGCCAGCAGCGTAGTGATTGGTAGTTACAATGAGCAGTTCTTC. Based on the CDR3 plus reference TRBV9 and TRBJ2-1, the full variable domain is DSGVTQTPKHLITATGQRVTLRCSPRSGDLSVYWYQQSLDQGLQFLIQYYNGEERAKGNILERFSAQQFPDLHSELNLSSLELGDSALYFCASSVVIGSYNEQFFGPGTRLTVL.

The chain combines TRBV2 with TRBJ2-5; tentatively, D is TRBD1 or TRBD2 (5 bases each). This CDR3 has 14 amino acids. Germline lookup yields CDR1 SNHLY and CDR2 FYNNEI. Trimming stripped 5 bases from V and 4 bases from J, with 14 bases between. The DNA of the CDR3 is TGTGCCAGCAGTCAAATGGGGGAATCAGAGACCCAGTACTTC. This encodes CASSQMGESETQYF.

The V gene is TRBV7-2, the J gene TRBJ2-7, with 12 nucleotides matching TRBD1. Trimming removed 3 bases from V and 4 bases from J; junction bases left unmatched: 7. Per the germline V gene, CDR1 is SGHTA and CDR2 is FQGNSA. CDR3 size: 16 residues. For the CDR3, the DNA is TGTGCCAGCAGCTTGGCTGGGACAGGGGGCAGGTACGAGCAGTACTTC. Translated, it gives CASSLAGTGGRYEQYF. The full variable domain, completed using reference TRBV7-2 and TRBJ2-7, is GAGVSQSPSNKVTEKGKDVELRCDPISGHTALYWYRQSLGQGLEFLIYFQGNSAPDKSGLPSDRFSAERTGGSVSTLTIQRTQQEDSAVYLCASSLAGTGGRYEQYFGPGTRLTVT.

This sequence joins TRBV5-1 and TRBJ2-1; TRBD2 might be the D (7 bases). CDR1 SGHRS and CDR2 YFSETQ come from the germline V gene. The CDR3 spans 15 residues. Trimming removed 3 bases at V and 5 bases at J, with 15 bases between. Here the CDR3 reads CASSWGASGNNEQFF. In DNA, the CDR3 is TGCGCCAGCAGCTGGGGGGCCAGCGGGAACAATGAGCAGTTCTTC.

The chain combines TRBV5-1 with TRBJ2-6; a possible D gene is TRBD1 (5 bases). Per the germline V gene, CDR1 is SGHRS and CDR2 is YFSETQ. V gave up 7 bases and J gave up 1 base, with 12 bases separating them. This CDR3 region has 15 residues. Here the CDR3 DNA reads TGCGCCAGCGGGCTGCAGGGTTCTGGGGCCAACGTCCTGACTTTC. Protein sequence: CASGLQGSGANVLTF.

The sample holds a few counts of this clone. CDR3 DNA sequence: TGTGCCAGTAGTTACTGGGGCGCGGGTGATGAGACCCAGTACTTC. Its translation: CASSYWGAGDETQYF. The chain combines TRBV19 with TRBJ2-5; the D call may be TRBD1 or TRBD2 (5 bases each). Trimming left V 5 bases short and J 5 bases short, with 18 bases between. Germline assignment: CDR1 LNHDA and CDR2 SQIVND (reference sequence). This CDR3 is 15 amino acids long.

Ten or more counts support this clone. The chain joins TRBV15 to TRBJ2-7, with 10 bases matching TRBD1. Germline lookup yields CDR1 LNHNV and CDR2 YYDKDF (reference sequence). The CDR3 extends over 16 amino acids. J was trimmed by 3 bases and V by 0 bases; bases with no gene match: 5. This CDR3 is CATSRDWGTGDYEQYF. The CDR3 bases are TGTGCCACCAGCAGAGATTGGGGGACAGGGGACTACGAGCAGTACTTC.

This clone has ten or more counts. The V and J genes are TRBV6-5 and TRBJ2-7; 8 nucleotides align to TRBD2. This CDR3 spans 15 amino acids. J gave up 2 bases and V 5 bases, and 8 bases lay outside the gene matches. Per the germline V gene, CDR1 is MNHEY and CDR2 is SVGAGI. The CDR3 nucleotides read TGTGCCAGCAGTCGTCGGCCGGGGGGGGCCTACGAGCAGTACTTC. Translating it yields CASSRRPGGAYEQYF.

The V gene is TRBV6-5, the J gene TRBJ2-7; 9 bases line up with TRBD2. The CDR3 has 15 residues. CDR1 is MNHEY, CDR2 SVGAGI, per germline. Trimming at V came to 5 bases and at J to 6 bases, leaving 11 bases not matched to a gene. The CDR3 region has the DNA TGTGCCAGCAGTCCCAGCGGGGGGCGCGCCGGCGAGCAGTACTTC. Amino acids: CASSPSGGRAGEQYF.

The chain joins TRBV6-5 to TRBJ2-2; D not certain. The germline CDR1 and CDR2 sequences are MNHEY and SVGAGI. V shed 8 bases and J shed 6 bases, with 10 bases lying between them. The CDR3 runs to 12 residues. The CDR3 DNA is TGTGCCAGCGAGACCCAGGCCGGGGAGCTGTTTTTT. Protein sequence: CASETQAGELFF.

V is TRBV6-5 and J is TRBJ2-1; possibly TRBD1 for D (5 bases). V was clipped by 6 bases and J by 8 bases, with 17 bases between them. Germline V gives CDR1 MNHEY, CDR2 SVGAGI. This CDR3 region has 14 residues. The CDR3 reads CASSLLGDYHEQFF. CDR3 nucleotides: TGTGCCAGCAGCCTGCTAGGGGATTACCATGAGCAGTTCTTC.

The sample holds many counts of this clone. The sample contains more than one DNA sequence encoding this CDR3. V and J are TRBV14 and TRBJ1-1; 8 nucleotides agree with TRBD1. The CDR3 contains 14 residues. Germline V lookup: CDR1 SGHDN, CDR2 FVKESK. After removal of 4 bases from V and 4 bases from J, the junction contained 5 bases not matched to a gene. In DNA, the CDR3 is TGTGCCAGCAGCCTAGGACAGGGTAGCACTGAAGCTTTCTTT. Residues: CASSLGQGSTEAFF.

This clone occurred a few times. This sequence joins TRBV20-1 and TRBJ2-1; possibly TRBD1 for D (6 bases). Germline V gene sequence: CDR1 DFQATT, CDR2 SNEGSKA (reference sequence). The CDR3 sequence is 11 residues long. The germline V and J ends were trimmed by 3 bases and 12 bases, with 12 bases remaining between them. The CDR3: CSARTGGRQFF. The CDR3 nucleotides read TGCAGTGCTAGGACAGGTGGTAGGCAGTTCTTC.

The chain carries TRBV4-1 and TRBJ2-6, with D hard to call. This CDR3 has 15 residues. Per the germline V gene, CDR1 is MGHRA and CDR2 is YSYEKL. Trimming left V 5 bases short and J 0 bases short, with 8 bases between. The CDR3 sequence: CASSELHSGANVLTF. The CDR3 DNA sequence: TGCGCCAGCAGCGAGTTACACTCTGGGGCCAACGTCCTGACTTTC.

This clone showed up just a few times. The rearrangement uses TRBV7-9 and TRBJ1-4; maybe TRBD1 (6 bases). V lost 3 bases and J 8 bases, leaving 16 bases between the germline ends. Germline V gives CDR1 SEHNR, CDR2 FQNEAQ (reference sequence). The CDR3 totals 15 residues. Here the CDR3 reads CASSLGGHLREKLFF. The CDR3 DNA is TGTGCCAGCAGCTTGGGGGGACACCTGAGGGAAAAACTGTTTTTT.

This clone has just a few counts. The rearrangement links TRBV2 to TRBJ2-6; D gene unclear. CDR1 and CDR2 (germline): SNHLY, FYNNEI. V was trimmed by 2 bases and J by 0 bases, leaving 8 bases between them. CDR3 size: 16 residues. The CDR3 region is CASSEMGNSGANVLTF. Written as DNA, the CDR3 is TGTGCCAGCAGTGAAATGGGCAACTCTGGGGCCAACGTCCTGACTTTC.

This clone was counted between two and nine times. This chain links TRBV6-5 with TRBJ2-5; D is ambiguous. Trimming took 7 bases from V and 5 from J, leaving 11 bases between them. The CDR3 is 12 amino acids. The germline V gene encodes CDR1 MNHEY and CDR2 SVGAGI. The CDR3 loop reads CASKEGHETQYF. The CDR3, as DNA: TGTGCCAGCAAAGAAGGTCACGAGACCCAGTACTTC.

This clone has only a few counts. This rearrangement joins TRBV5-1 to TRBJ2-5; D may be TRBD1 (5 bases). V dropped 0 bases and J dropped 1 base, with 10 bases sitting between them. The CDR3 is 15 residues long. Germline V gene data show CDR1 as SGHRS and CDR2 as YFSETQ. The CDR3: CASSLATGAQETQYF. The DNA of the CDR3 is TGCGCCAGCAGCTTGGCTACAGGAGCCCAAGAGACCCAGTACTTC.

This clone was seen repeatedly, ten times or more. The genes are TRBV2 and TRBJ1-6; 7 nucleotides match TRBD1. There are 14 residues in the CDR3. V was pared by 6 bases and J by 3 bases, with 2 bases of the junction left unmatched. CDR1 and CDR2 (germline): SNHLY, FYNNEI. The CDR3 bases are TGTGCCAGCAGCGGGGACAGCTATAATTCACCCCTCCACTTT. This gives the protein CASSGDSYNSPLHF.

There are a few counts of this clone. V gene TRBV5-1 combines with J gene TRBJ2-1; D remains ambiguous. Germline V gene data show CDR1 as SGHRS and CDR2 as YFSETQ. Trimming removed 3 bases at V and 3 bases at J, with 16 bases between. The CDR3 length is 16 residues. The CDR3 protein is CASSSDWTSGYNEQFF. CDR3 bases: TGCGCCAGCAGCTCCGACTGGACCTCGGGCTACAATGAGCAGTTCTTC.